Given below is one T cell receptor (beta chain) in context. TCR beta was sequenced from blood CD8+ and CD4+ T cells. Healthy donors constituted the control group, matched for age and sex. The data belong to a study of CD8 T cells in Susac syndrome. About 0.45 to 1 ug RNA was reverse transcribed with random hexamers. The CDR3 of TCR beta was amplified by immunoSEQ multiplex PCR across 54 Vbeta and 13 Jbeta. TCRdb itself ran the immunoSEQ multiplex PCR reads through MiXCR, one entry per CDR3 protein. In the table there are approximately 160,000 distinct CDR3 sequences, just over 90% of which are singletons. Germline-derived CDR1 and CDR2 are SGHRS and YFSETQ. This CDR3 region has 15 residues. Trimming shortened V by 0 bases and J by 1 base, and 10 bases separated the two germline ends.

Sequenced sample: CD4+ T cells from PBMCs. This chain joins TRBV5-1 and TRBJ1-2, with D perhaps matching TRBD1 (5 bases). The sequence derives from a human donor in good health. The CDR3 here is CASSLGLGLNYGYTF. DNA of the CDR3: TGCGCCAGCAGCTTGGGATTGGGACTTAACTATGGCTACACCTTC.